Below, one T cell receptor beta chain is given with its context. At one end the junction does not follow the germline gene, possibly because of a read error. This specimen comes from a study of blood T cell repertoires in COVID-19. At the level of the study: In each case, the material was cDNA or gDNA derived from T cells, B-cell-depleted T cells, or PBMCs.

In the original workflow: Reference gene primers were amplified, and this amplification served to estimate nucleated cell counts. Assay used: immunoSEQ multiplex PCR; TCRdb lists only in-frame clones, some missing. V, J and clone size are taken as reported in that table, and D and trimming were inferred from the DNA itself. The data hold 150,000 to 200,000 clones, with around 82% observed a single time. This CDR3 contains 15 residues. Germline-derived CDR1 and CDR2 are MDHEN and SYDVKM. All enrollees were roughly 18 to 89 years old and from 25 or so US areas. Participants had their cohort set by participant-reported clinical history.

Material: PBMCs or T cells enriched from blood (not recorded which). The TCR sequence derives from a woman in her forties or fifties with acute COVID-19. The chain carries TRBV28 and TRBJ1-1, with D tentatively TRBD1 (6 bases). The CDR3 bases are TGTGTCAGCAGTTTTCAACGGACAGTTTTCACTGAAGCTTTCTTT. It specifies CVSSFQRTVFTEAFF.